This TCR beta chain was profiled in a study of T-cell memory formation after mild COVID-19. Trimming cost V 2 bases and J 9 bases, with 10 bases left between them. The CDR3 sequence is 12 residues long. Germline CDR1 reads SGHNT; CDR2 reads YENEEA. Broader study findings: Clones shrinking from day 15 to 85 showed even CD4/CD8 mixes; later expanders tilted CD4+. A subset of responding clones appeared in pre-infection memory, suggesting cross-reactive memory joined. Clones from the second wave (peaking day 37) had unconfirmed SARS-CoV-2 specificity.

This clonotype occurred a few times. The antigen remains undetermined. Sample barcodes and UMIs were carried by the TCR alpha and TCR beta cDNA libraries that 5'RACE generated with constant-segment primers. TCRdb re-analysed the 5' RACE reads in MiXCR, keeping a single row per CDR3 protein. The table shows about 400,000 distinct CDR3 sequences, with approximately 19% occurring only once. The TCR originated in a man between 18 and 29 years old who had mild COVID-19 (a few samples of this study predate the infection). Cell type and time point are not known. This sequence joins TRBV11-3 and TRBJ2-5; D gene ambiguous. The sequenced sample was PBMCs or a T cell subset sorted from them (not recorded which). The CDR3 protein is CASSLSSGPQYF. The CDR3 region has the DNA TGTGCCAGCAGCTTAAGTTCGGGCCCCCAGTACTTC.